These T cell receptor beta chains were read from a single sample in a study of T cells in Graves' hyperthyroidism and ophthalmopathy. TCRdb reprocessed the multiplex PCR reads with MiXCR, giving one entry per CDR3 protein. The sample yields about 360,000 distinct CDR3 sequences, around 25% seen once. Sequencing input: blood. The receptor source for this set is a man aged 45-60 years with Graves' hyperthyroidism. CDR3s include the opening cysteine and the closing phenylalanine or tryptophan. Fields, in order: D gene, V gene, clone size, J gene, CDR3 DNA, CDR3 protein. A D gene is named only where the DNA matches it firmly. Clone size, where shown, is once, few, many, or a class for clones that have expanded.

d_call: TRBD1
v_call: TRBV4-1
clone_size: NA
j_call: TRBJ2-3
cdr3_nt: TGCGCCAGCAGCTTGGGACAGGCTAGCACAGATACGCAGTATTTT
cdr3_aa: CASSLGQASTDTQYF

d_call: NA
v_call: TRBV10-3
clone_size: NA
j_call: TRBJ2-2
cdr3_nt: TGTGCCATCAGTGAGTCATCGGGACTGCTGTTTTTT
cdr3_aa: CAISESSGLLFF

d_call: TRBD1
v_call: TRBV29-1
clone_size: few
j_call: TRBJ2-5
cdr3_nt: TGCAGCGCCGGGACAGTCGGGCAGACCCAGTACTTC
cdr3_aa: CSAGTVGQTQYF

d_call: NA
v_call: TRBV19
clone_size: few
j_call: TRBJ2-1
cdr3_nt: TGTGCCAGTAGTACCGGGACTGGACCGAAATACAATGAGCAGTTCTTC
cdr3_aa: CASSTGTGPKYNEQFF

d_call: NA
v_call: TRBV28
clone_size: many
j_call: TRBJ1-2
cdr3_nt: TGTGCCAGCAGTAACCCGATGACAGGAAATGGCTACACCTTC
cdr3_aa: CASSNPMTGNGYTF

d_call: NA
v_call: TRBV12-3/TRBV12-4
clone_size: NA
j_call: TRBJ2-7
cdr3_nt: TGTGCCAGCCGAAGCGAGGGCTACGAGCAGTACTTC
cdr3_aa: CASRSEGYEQYF

d_call: TRBD2
v_call: TRBV4-1
clone_size: NA
j_call: TRBJ2-2
cdr3_nt: TGCGCCAGCAGCCTCCTAGCGGGAGGGGCCACCGGGGAGCTGTTTTTT
cdr3_aa: CASSLLAGGATGELFF

d_call: TRBD1
v_call: TRBV6-1
clone_size: many
j_call: TRBJ1-2
cdr3_nt: TGTGCCAGCAGTGTGACAGGGGACTATGGCTACACCTTC
cdr3_aa: CASSVTGDYGYTF

d_call: NA
v_call: TRBV9
clone_size: NA
j_call: TRBJ2-1
cdr3_nt: TGTGCCAGCAGCCCCCAACCCCAGGGATCTTACAATGAGCAGTTCTTC
cdr3_aa: CASSPQPQGSYNEQFF

d_call: NA
v_call: TRBV7-2
clone_size: NA
j_call: TRBJ2-3
cdr3_nt: TGTGCCAGCAGCCCCTCTTTCACAGATACGCAGTATTTT
cdr3_aa: CASSPSFTDTQYF

d_call: NA
v_call: TRBV7-8
clone_size: many
j_call: TRBJ2-1
cdr3_nt: TGTGCCAGCAGCCTCAGGATGGCAGGGCTCCGCTACAATGAGCAGTTCTTC
cdr3_aa: CASSLRMAGLRYNEQFF

d_call: NA
v_call: TRBV11-2
clone_size: many
j_call: TRBJ2-2
cdr3_nt: TGTGCCAGTAGCTTAGATGGCACCGGGGAGCTGTTTTTT
cdr3_aa: CASSLDGTGELFF

d_call: NA
v_call: TRBV7-9
clone_size: NA
j_call: TRBJ1-4
cdr3_nt: TGTGCCACCACAGCGGGTGAAAAACTGTTTTTT
cdr3_aa: CATTAGEKLFF

d_call: TRBD2
v_call: TRBV28
clone_size: few
j_call: TRBJ2-1
cdr3_nt: TGTGCCAGCAGTTTAGAGGGCGGGGGGCTCTACAATGAGCAGTTCTTC
cdr3_aa: CASSLEGGGLYNEQFF

d_call: NA
v_call: TRBV7-3
clone_size: few
j_call: TRBJ2-5
cdr3_nt: TGTGCCAGCAGCTTAACGCAGGGATCGCGAGAGACCCAGTACTTC
cdr3_aa: CASSLTQGSRETQYF

d_call: NA
v_call: TRBV12-3/TRBV12-4
clone_size: few
j_call: TRBJ1-3
cdr3_nt: TGTGCCAGCAGTTTTTACGGGTCAGGAAACACCATATATTTT
cdr3_aa: CASSFYGSGNTIYF

d_call: TRBD1
v_call: TRBV19
clone_size: NA
j_call: TRBJ2-3
cdr3_nt: TGTGCCAGTAGTGGGAGTTGGGGACAGGGATTATCGGATACGCAGTATTTT
cdr3_aa: CASSGSWGQGLSDTQYF

d_call: NA
v_call: TRBV11-2
clone_size: few
j_call: TRBJ2-2
cdr3_nt: TGTGCCAGCAACCCGGGGATATTCGGGACCGGGGAGCTGTTTTTT
cdr3_aa: CASNPGIFGTGELFF

d_call: NA
v_call: TRBV5-5
clone_size: NA
j_call: TRBJ2-7
cdr3_nt: TGTGCCAGCAGCTTATCCCAGGGAGAGCAGTACTTC
cdr3_aa: CASSLSQGEQYF

d_call: TRBD2
v_call: TRBV18
clone_size: few
j_call: TRBJ2-5
cdr3_nt: TGTGCCAGCTCACCACAAGGGACTAGCGGGAGTCAGACCCAGTACTTC
cdr3_aa: CASSPQGTSGSQTQYF

d_call: NA
v_call: TRBV9
clone_size: NA
j_call: TRBJ1-2
cdr3_nt: TGTGCCAGCAGCCCGGGTACACTGGATGGAGGCTACACCTTC
cdr3_aa: CASSPGTLDGGYTF

d_call: NA
v_call: TRBV13
clone_size: NA
j_call: TRBJ2-3
cdr3_nt: TGTGCCAGCAAGGGACCCGAAGGAACCGATACGCAGTATTTT
cdr3_aa: CASKGPEGTDTQYF

d_call: NA
v_call: TRBV6-5
clone_size: few
j_call: TRBJ2-2
cdr3_nt: TGTGCCAGCAGTTCCCAACTTGACACCGGGGAGCTGTTTTTT
cdr3_aa: CASSSQLDTGELFF

d_call: TRBD1
v_call: TRBV29-1
clone_size: NA
j_call: TRBJ2-5
cdr3_nt: TGCAGCGTTTCCGGGACAGGGGGAGAGACCCAGTACTTC
cdr3_aa: CSVSGTGGETQYF

d_call: NA
v_call: TRBV30
clone_size: few
j_call: TRBJ1-3
cdr3_nt: TGTGCCTCCACGACTTTCTCTGGAAACACCATATATTTT
cdr3_aa: CASTTFSGNTIYF

d_call: TRBD1
v_call: TRBV11-2
clone_size: many
j_call: TRBJ2-3
cdr3_nt: TGTGCCAGCAGCTCAGGACAGGGTAGAGATACGCAGTATTTT
cdr3_aa: CASSSGQGRDTQYF

d_call: NA
v_call: TRBV12-3/TRBV12-4
clone_size: many
j_call: TRBJ1-1
cdr3_nt: TGTGCCAGCAGTACTAGTTCACAGGGACCCTGGAACACTGAAGCTTTCTTT
cdr3_aa: CASSTSSQGPWNTEAFF

d_call: TRBD2
v_call: TRBV5-4
clone_size: NA
j_call: TRBJ2-5
cdr3_nt: TGTGCCAGCAGCTGGGGACTAACAGGAATCCAAGAGACCCAGTACTTC
cdr3_aa: CASSWGLTGIQETQYF

d_call: TRBD2
v_call: TRBV30
clone_size: few
j_call: TRBJ2-1
cdr3_nt: TGTGCCTGGATCCGGGGGGGGTACAATGAGCAGTTCTTC
cdr3_aa: CAWIRGGYNEQFF

d_call: NA
v_call: TRBV18
clone_size: NA
j_call: TRBJ2-7
cdr3_nt: TGTGCCAGCTCACCAGGCGGTGTCGGATGGCAGACCTACGAGCAGTACTTC
cdr3_aa: CASSPGGVGWQTYEQYF

d_call: NA
v_call: TRBV3-1
clone_size: many
j_call: TRBJ2-5
cdr3_nt: TGTGCCAGCAGCCAAGATCTAGACCAAGAAGAGACCCAGTACTTC
cdr3_aa: CASSQDLDQEETQYF

d_call: TRBD1
v_call: TRBV4-1
clone_size: few
j_call: TRBJ2-7
cdr3_nt: TGCGCCAGCAGCCAAGAACGACAGGGGCCCTACGAGCAGTACTTC
cdr3_aa: CASSQERQGPYEQYF

d_call: NA
v_call: TRBV20-1
clone_size: NA
j_call: TRBJ2-3
cdr3_nt: TGCAGTGCAGAACCCTCGACAGATACGCAGTATTTT
cdr3_aa: CSAEPSTDTQYF

d_call: TRBD2
v_call: TRBV5-1
clone_size: few
j_call: TRBJ2-1
cdr3_nt: TGCGCCAGCAGCTTGGTTACTAGCGGGAGGAAGAATGAGCAGTTCTTC
cdr3_aa: CASSLVTSGRKNEQFF

d_call: NA
v_call: TRBV30
clone_size: NA
j_call: TRBJ1-1
cdr3_nt: TGTGCCTGGAGTGCCCTAAACACTGAAGCTTTCTTT
cdr3_aa: CAWSALNTEAFF

d_call: TRBD2
v_call: TRBV19
clone_size: NA
j_call: TRBJ2-1
cdr3_nt: TGTGCCAGTAGTATGGGGACTAGCGGGATGAATGAGCAGTTCTTC
cdr3_aa: CASSMGTSGMNEQFF

d_call: NA
v_call: TRBV7-9
clone_size: NA
j_call: TRBJ2-3
cdr3_nt: TGTGCCAGCAGCTCGGAGGACTACACAGATACGCAGTATTTT
cdr3_aa: CASSSEDYTDTQYF

d_call: TRBD1
v_call: TRBV28
clone_size: few
j_call: TRBJ1-1
cdr3_nt: TGTGCCAGCAGAGACACAGGGGAGGCTTTCTTT
cdr3_aa: CASRDTGEAFF

d_call: NA
v_call: TRBV11-3
clone_size: few
j_call: TRBJ2-3
cdr3_nt: TGTGCCAGCAGCTTTTTAGTGGCCCGGGATACGCAGTATTTT
cdr3_aa: CASSFLVARDTQYF

d_call: TRBD2
v_call: TRBV10-1
clone_size: NA
j_call: TRBJ2-1
cdr3_nt: TGCGCCAGCAGTGCTAGCGGGAGGGCCTTTGAGCAGTTCTTC
cdr3_aa: CASSASGRAFEQFF

d_call: TRBD1
v_call: TRBV24-1
clone_size: NA
j_call: TRBJ1-5
cdr3_nt: TGTGCCACCAGTGATGGACAGGGGGCTTCTCAGCCCCAGCATTTT
cdr3_aa: CATSDGQGASQPQHF

d_call: TRBD2
v_call: TRBV2
clone_size: many
j_call: TRBJ2-4
cdr3_nt: TGTGCCAGCAGTCCCGATAGCGGGAGGGGGGCCAAAAACATTCAGTACTTC
cdr3_aa: CASSPDSGRGAKNIQYF

d_call: TRBD2
v_call: TRBV5-1
clone_size: few
j_call: TRBJ2-7
cdr3_nt: TGCGCCAGCAGCTTGGGACTAGCGGGAGCCCGCGGGGAGCAGTACTTC
cdr3_aa: CASSLGLAGARGEQYF

d_call: TRBD2
v_call: TRBV3-1
clone_size: few
j_call: TRBJ2-7
cdr3_nt: TGTGCCAGCAGGATGGGGTCTAGCGGGAGTAGGGAGCAGTACTTC
cdr3_aa: CASRMGSSGSREQYF

d_call: NA
v_call: TRBV7-3
clone_size: NA
j_call: TRBJ1-2
cdr3_nt: TGTGCCAGCAGCTTAACGGGAGGGGAGGGAGCCTATGGCTACACCTTC
cdr3_aa: CASSLTGGEGAYGYTF

d_call: NA
v_call: TRBV6-6
clone_size: many
j_call: TRBJ2-3
cdr3_nt: TGTGCCAGCAGTTACCTTTGGGGGGAGGAAGTGACAGATACGCAGTATTTT
cdr3_aa: CASSYLWGEEVTDTQYF

d_call: TRBD2
v_call: TRBV11-3
clone_size: many
j_call: TRBJ2-1
cdr3_nt: TGTGCCAGCAGCTCGAGCGGGAGGACGGACAATGAGCAGTTCTTC
cdr3_aa: CASSSSGRTDNEQFF

d_call: NA
v_call: TRBV14
clone_size: few
j_call: TRBJ2-1
cdr3_nt: TGTGCCAGCAGCCAAGATTTCGCTGGACGGGGGCAGAAGTTCTTC
cdr3_aa: CASSQDFAGRGQKFF

d_call: TRBD2
v_call: TRBV7-2
clone_size: many
j_call: TRBJ2-7
cdr3_nt: TGTGCCAGCAGCTTACAAGCGGGAGCTAACGAGCAGTACTTC
cdr3_aa: CASSLQAGANEQYF